These 15 T cell receptor beta chains originate from one sample sequenced in a study of T cells expressing NK-cell markers. TCRdb re-called the 5' RACE reads and gives one entry per CDR3 protein, without DNA. In total, the table holds 300,000 to 500,000 distinct CDR3 sequences. The specimen sequenced was blood T cells: a sorted CD56 or NKG2C T cell subset, CD4+ or CD8+ T cells, or bulk PBMC T cells (not recorded which). The source of these receptors is a woman between 45 and 60 years old in good health.

This chain links TRBV5-1 with TRBJ1-1; TCRdb names TRBD1, which stays unverified in the absence of DNA. The germline V gene has CDR1 SGHRS and CDR2 YFSETQ. This CDR3 spans 14 amino acids. The CDR3 sequence: CASSLRGDNTEAFF.

The CDR3 loop is CSASTGSFGDTQYF. This chain joins TRBV20-1 and TRBJ2-3; TCRdb indicates TRBD1, and absent DNA this call remains unverified. The germline gives CDR1 DFQATT, CDR2 SNEGSKA (reference sequence). This CDR3 has 14 residues.

This chain connects TRBV21-1 to TRBJ2-5; the D call from TCRdb, TRBD1, cannot be confirmed without DNA. TRBV21-1 has pseudogene status. The CDR3 runs 17 residues. The CDR3 is CASSKNEVGGLQETQYF.

The chain uses TRBV10-3 and TRBJ1-1; the D call from TCRdb, TRBD1, cannot be confirmed without DNA. Germline CDR1 ENHRY, CDR2 SYGVKD. This CDR3 has 14 residues. Here the CDR3 reads CAISSGQGLTEAFF.

The rearrangement joins TRBV5-1 to TRBJ2-1; there is no DNA to check the TCRdb D call of TRBD1. CDR3 size: 14 residues. Germline V gene lookup returns CDR1 SGHRS and CDR2 YFSETQ. The CDR3 reads CASSPPDPFDEQFF.

This chain uses TRBV19 with TRBJ2-1; no DNA is available, so the TRBD2 call from TCRdb remains unchecked. The CDR3 has 15 residues. Germline V gene sequence: CDR1 LNHDA, CDR2 SQIVND (reference sequence). The CDR3 sequence: CASSIGGRVRNEQFF.

The rearrangement links TRBV3-1 to TRBJ2-1; checking the TCRdb D call of TRBD2 is not possible without DNA. The CDR3 runs to 17 residues. Germline V gene lookup returns CDR1 LGHDT and CDR2 YNNKEL (reference sequence). This CDR3 reads CASSRQPPGLAGSEQFF.

This chain links TRBV5-1 with TRBJ2-1; as DNA is missing, the TRBD1 call by TCRdb cannot be tested. The CDR3 runs 16 residues. CDR1 and CDR2 from the germline V gene are SGHRS and YFSETQ. This CDR3 is CASSLDLDRGYNEQFF.

V and J are TRBV20-1 and TRBJ2-1; the D call from TCRdb, TRBD2, cannot be confirmed without DNA. Germline V gives CDR1 DFQATT, CDR2 SNEGSKA (reference sequence). CDR3 size: 15 residues. CDR3 loop: CSARGPSGSLNEQFF.

The rearrangement joins TRBV19 to TRBJ2-2; the TCRdb D gene call, TRBD2, has no DNA to confirm it. This CDR3 comprises 15 residues. Looked up from germline, CDR1 is LNHDA and CDR2 is SQIVND (reference sequence). This CDR3 reads CASSLIAFNTGELFF.

This chain links TRBV20-1 with TRBJ2-5; the D call from TCRdb, TRBD2, cannot be confirmed without DNA. Germline V gene lookup returns CDR1 DFQATT and CDR2 SNEGSKA (reference sequence). This CDR3 comprises 15 residues. CDR3 sequence reads: CSAARASGRDETQYF.

This chain links TRBV7-8 with TRBJ2-3; the D call from TCRdb, TRBD1, cannot be confirmed without DNA. Germline CDR1 is SGHVS and CDR2 is FQNEAQ. The CDR3 has 15 residues. This CDR3 reads CASSSRGPNTDTQYF.

This chain joins TRBV7-8 and TRBJ2-1; TCRdb selects TRBD2, and the lack of DNA leaves this call unchecked. Germline V lookup: CDR1 SGHVS, CDR2 FQNEAQ. The CDR3 covers 17 residues. The CDR3 loop reads CASSLARLAMSHNEQFF.

The chain is built from TRBV12-3 or TRBV12-4 and TRBJ2-3; TCRdb selects TRBD1, and the lack of DNA leaves this call unchecked. This CDR3 comprises 14 residues. CDR3 amino acids: CASSWGTGTDTQYF.

CDR3 loop: CASRDLDIQYF. The rearrangement links TRBV2 to TRBJ2-4. Looked up from germline, CDR1 is SNHLY and CDR2 is FYNNEI. The CDR3 contains 11 residues.